These T cell receptor beta chains were read from a single sample in a study of blood T cell repertoires in COVID-19. Repertoires were generated with immunoSEQ multiplex PCR, while TCRdb's copy carries only in-frame clones and drops some. The repertoire holds more than 250,000 clones, around 90% seen once, with 1% in the top ten. Sequencing was carried out using peripheral blood. These receptors were taken from a man aged 45-65 years with active or convalescent COVID-19. Each CDR3 is given with its conserved first and last residue. Expanded clones are given a class, and other clones once, few, many or no size at all.

clone size: -
J gene: TRBJ2-3
CDR3 length: 15
V gene: TRBV21-1
CDR3 protein: CASSPDTPGTDTQYF

clone size: -
J gene: TRBJ1-2
CDR3 length: 13
V gene: TRBV2
CDR3 protein: CASRGGATYGYTF

clone size: -
J gene: TRBJ2-1
CDR3 length: 14
V gene: TRBV19
CDR3 protein: CASSRLAGPNEQFF

clone size: once
J gene: TRBJ1-1
CDR3 length: 14
V gene: TRBV4-1
CDR3 protein: CASSQDKQGTEAFF

clone size: once
J gene: TRBJ1-2
CDR3 length: 15
V gene: TRBV5-1
CDR3 protein: CASSLAVTGGYGYTF

clone size: -
J gene: TRBJ1-2
CDR3 length: 14
V gene: TRBV3-1/TRBV3-2
CDR3 protein: CASSQQGAVYGYTF

clone size: -
J gene: TRBJ2-5
CDR3 length: 14
V gene: TRBV7-9
CDR3 protein: CASSLTEYWETQYF

clone size: -
J gene: TRBJ2-7
CDR3 length: 12
V gene: TRBV7-9
CDR3 protein: CASTQTRYEQYF

clone size: once
J gene: TRBJ1-6
CDR3 length: 14
V gene: TRBV5-4
CDR3 protein: CASSFRQGNSPLHF

clone size: -
J gene: TRBJ2-2
CDR3 length: 15
V gene: TRBV7-7
CDR3 protein: CASSLHSQGTGELFF

clone size: -
J gene: TRBJ1-5
CDR3 length: 15
V gene: TRBV6-2/TRBV6-3
CDR3 protein: CASSYGTSRNQPQHF

clone size: once
J gene: TRBJ2-1
CDR3 length: 16
V gene: TRBV24-1
CDR3 protein: CATSDSGQFSYNEQFF

clone size: once
J gene: TRBJ2-2
CDR3 length: 15
V gene: TRBV28
CDR3 protein: CASSGQGANTGELFF

clone size: few
J gene: TRBJ2-6
CDR3 length: 18
V gene: TRBV10-3
CDR3 protein: CAIKAGLLSPTGANVLTF

clone size: -
J gene: TRBJ1-1
CDR3 length: 14
V gene: TRBV30
CDR3 protein: CAWTYLTGETEAFF

clone size: -
J gene: TRBJ2-5
CDR3 length: 12
V gene: TRBV3-1/TRBV3-2
CDR3 protein: CASLSSGETQYF

clone size: -
J gene: TRBJ1-2
CDR3 length: 19
V gene: TRBV7-9
CDR3 protein: CASSLNLWGLGLANYGYTF

clone size: -
J gene: TRBJ1-2
CDR3 length: 11
V gene: TRBV29-1
CDR3 protein: CSVGTTYGYTF

clone size: -
J gene: TRBJ2-1
CDR3 length: 16
V gene: TRBV6-1
CDR3 protein: CASSGLLAESYNEQFF

clone size: -
J gene: TRBJ1-1
CDR3 length: 13
V gene: TRBV7-9
CDR3 protein: CASSLISDTEAFF

clone size: -
J gene: TRBJ1-1
CDR3 length: 14
V gene: TRBV7-3
CDR3 protein: CASSKTGTDTEAFF

clone size: few
J gene: TRBJ1-2
CDR3 length: 15
V gene: TRBV6-5
CDR3 protein: CASTKERGRGYGYTF

clone size: -
J gene: TRBJ1-2
CDR3 length: 15
V gene: TRBV18
CDR3 protein: CASSPDTGQGYGYTF

clone size: -
J gene: TRBJ1-1
CDR3 length: 15
V gene: TRBV9
CDR3 protein: CASSVGTGEFPEAFF

clone size: -
J gene: TRBJ2-1
CDR3 length: 15
V gene: TRBV11-3
CDR3 protein: CASSLDGSAYNEQFF

clone size: -
J gene: TRBJ1-6
CDR3 length: 16
V gene: TRBV6-5
CDR3 protein: CASSYRTGEPNSPLHF

clone size: -
J gene: TRBJ1-6
CDR3 length: 14
V gene: TRBV29-1
CDR3 protein: CSVSEAGGNSPLHF

clone size: -
J gene: TRBJ1-2
CDR3 length: 16
V gene: TRBV6-5
CDR3 protein: CASSSGQPRLGRGYTF

clone size: -
J gene: TRBJ1-1
CDR3 length: 13
V gene: TRBV19
CDR3 protein: CASIGATNTEAFF

clone size: -
J gene: TRBJ1-5
CDR3 length: 14
V gene: TRBV6-6
CDR3 protein: CASSLQGNNQPQHF

clone size: few
J gene: TRBJ2-2
CDR3 length: 15
V gene: TRBV7-9
CDR3 protein: CASSRGTSISGELFF

clone size: -
J gene: TRBJ1-1
CDR3 length: 16
V gene: TRBV5-5
CDR3 protein: CASSLSPGQKNTEAFF

clone size: once
J gene: TRBJ1-1
CDR3 length: 14
V gene: TRBV2
CDR3 protein: CASSGRVINTEAFF

clone size: -
J gene: TRBJ2-3
CDR3 length: 15
V gene: TRBV5-1
CDR3 protein: CASSSGQGLTDTQYF

clone size: once
J gene: TRBJ1-1
CDR3 length: 15
V gene: TRBV7-2
CDR3 protein: CASSFAQGAGTEAFF

clone size: -
J gene: TRBJ2-3
CDR3 length: 19
V gene: TRBV30
CDR3 protein: CAWRRRVRGRTSSTDTQYF

clone size: -
J gene: TRBJ2-5
CDR3 length: 15
V gene: TRBV5-6
CDR3 protein: CASSSQGAPRETQYF